The clone carrying this T cell receptor (beta chain) has a single count. Its antigen is as yet unknown. One heparinised blood draw, averaging about 120 mL, came from each donor. The data belong to a study of beta chain features in type 1 diabetes. Across the whole study: Patients shared similar age, gender and cell yields with healthy donors.

Regarding the study as a whole: These data did not resolve whether HLA type affects TCRB rearrangement. In all four CD4+ subsets, TCRB CDR3 length was significantly, moderately reduced in type 1 diabetes.

Every isolated RNA sample was fully reverse transcribed, so sequencing captured expressed TCRB transcripts. Naive, central memory and regulatory T cell samples averaged roughly 3.4 million immunoSEQ reads each. Assay used: immunoSEQ multiplex PCR; TCRdb lists only in-frame clones, some missing. This table holds some 290,000 clones, roughly a quarter found once. Sequencing input: naive CD4+ T cells from blood. The sequence came from a woman in her twenties or thirties with type 1 diabetes.

The CDR3 region is CASSWAATYEQYF. For the CDR3, the DNA is TGTGCCAGCAGTTGGGCAGCAACCTACGAGCAGTACTTC. This chain joins TRBV28 and TRBJ2-7, with D hard to call. Trimming took 4 bases from V and 2 from J, leaving 9 bases between them. This CDR3 is 13 amino acids long. Per germline, CDR1 MDHEN and CDR2 SYDVKM. The full variable domain, completed using reference TRBV28 and TRBJ2-7, is DVKVTQSSRYLVKRTGEKVFLECVQDMDHENMFWYRQDPGLGLRLIYFSYDVKMKEKGDIPEGYSVSREKKERFSLILESASTNQTSMYLCASSWAATYEQYFGPGTRLTVT.